The 20 T cell receptor beta chains listed next were all sequenced from one sample in a study of cytomegalovirus exposure and HLA in healthy donors. The PCR used 60 Vbeta and 13 Jbeta primers. This table comes from immunoSEQ multiplex PCR, and its TCRdb copy is limited to in-frame clones, with some not included. The repertoire holds about 160,000 clones, with approximately 80% as singletons. Sequences were obtained from PBMCs. The origin of the receptors is a man aged 18-30 years in good health and CMV-seronegative.

The chain uses TRBV18 and TRBJ2-2, with 10 nucleotides matching TRBD1. The CDR3 runs to 17 residues. After removal of 2 bases from V and 1 base from J, the junction contained 4 bases not matched to a gene. Looked up from germline, CDR1 is KGHSH and CDR2 is LQKENI. The CDR3 DNA reads TGTGCCAGCTCACCAGTGGGGACAGGGGTGAACACCGGGGAGCTGTTTTTT. Translation: CASSPVGTGVNTGELFF.

The chain links TRBV27 to TRBJ2-6; 9 nucleotides align to TRBD1. CDR3 size: 14 residues. Trimming at V came to 8 bases and at J to 5 bases, leaving 4 bases not matched to a gene. CDR1 and CDR2 from the germline V gene are MNHEY and SMNVEV (reference sequence). CDR3 protein: CASSGTGWANVLTF. The DNA of the CDR3 is TGTGCCAGCTCAGGGACAGGGTGGGCCAACGTCCTGACTTTC.

The chain has TRBV2 and TRBJ2-3; D remains ambiguous. Germline CDR1 and CDR2: SNHLY and FYNNEI. With 6 bases removed from V and 3 bases from J, the gap between germline ends came to 10 bases. The CDR3 contains 13 residues. The CDR3 region has the DNA TGTGCCAGCAGCTTCGACGGGACAGATACGCAGTATTTT. It specifies CASSFDGTDTQYF.

CDR3 nucleotides: TGTGCCAGCAGCGTAGAGAACAGGGGGGGCGGCTACACCTTC. Protein sequence: CASSVENRGGGYTF. The V and J genes are TRBV9 and TRBJ1-2, with TRBD1 matching over 8 bases. V trimming: 0 bases; J trimming: 8 bases; junction bases outside the gene matches: 6. The germline CDR1 and CDR2 sequences are SGDLS and YYNGEE. The CDR3 contains 14 residues.

This sequence joins TRBV28 and TRBJ1-2, with 7 bases that match TRBD1. After removal of 2 bases from V and 3 bases from J, the junction contained 3 bases not matched to a gene. The germline gives CDR1 MDHEN, CDR2 SYDVKM. The CDR3 is made up of 14 amino acids. The chain's CDR3 is CASSLPTGDYGYTF. In nucleotides, the CDR3 is TGTGCCAGCAGTTTACCTACAGGGGACTATGGCTACACCTTC.

About this clone itself: One junction end does not reproduce the germline sequence, and a read error may be involved. The V call is TRBV7-9, the J call TRBJ1-4; D unresolved. CDR1 is SEHNR, CDR2 FQNEAQ, per germline (reference sequence). The length of the CDR3 is 14 residues. The CDR3 reads CSSSLEISNEKLFF. CDR3 sequence (DNA): TGTTCCAGCAGCTTAGAAATATCTAATGAAAAACTGTTTTTT. Using reference TRBV7-9 and TRBJ1-4 for the parts outside the CDR3, the full variable domain is DTGVSQNPRHKITKRGQNVTFRCDPISEHNRLYWYRQTLGQGPEFLTYFQNEAQLEKSRLLSDRFSAERPKGSFSTLEIQRTEQGDSAMYLCSSSLEISNEKLFFGSGTQLSVL.

The chain carries TRBV9 and TRBJ2-5, with 7 bases that match TRBD1. Germline V gene data show CDR1 as SGDLS and CDR2 as YYNGEE. There are 15 residues in the CDR3. J gave up 2 bases and V 4 bases, and 8 bases lay outside the gene matches. Here the CDR3 DNA reads TGTGCCAGCAGCCCTGGGACAGCCCCTCAAGAGACCCAGTACTTC. Translated: CASSPGTAPQETQYF. Supplemented by reference TRBV9 and TRBJ2-5, the full variable domain reads DSGVTQTPKHLITATGQRVTLRCSPRSGDLSVYWYQQSLDQGLQFLIQYYNGEERAKGNILERFSAQQFPDLHSELNLSSLELGDSALYFCASSPGTAPQETQYFGPGTRLLVL.

The chain is built from TRBV4-3 and TRBJ2-1; no firm D call. This CDR3 contains 14 residues. The V gene lost 0 bases and the J gene lost 7 bases, with 10 bases spanning the gap. Germline-derived CDR1 and CDR2 are LGHNA and YSLEER. CDR3 DNA sequence: TGCGCCAGCAGCCAAGATGGGTACGGGAATGAGCAGTTCTTC. It is translated as CASSQDGYGNEQFF.

The chain joins TRBV5-1 to TRBJ1-2, with TRBD1 matching 9 bases. CDR3 length equals 16 residues. From germline, CDR1 is SGHRS and CDR2 YFSETQ. V gave up 1 base and J gave up 4 bases; unmatched junction bases: 8. The CDR3 region has the DNA TGCGCCAGCAGCTTGCCCCGGGGACAGGGCCTCTATGGCTACACCTTC. It is translated as CASSLPRGQGLYGYTF.

This chain joins TRBV19 and TRBJ1-6; 11 nucleotides match TRBD1. The length of the CDR3 is 14 residues. CDR1 and CDR2 from the germline V gene are LNHDA and SQIVND (reference sequence). V dropped 7 bases and J dropped 14; count of bases not matched to a gene: 10. CDR3 nucleotide sequence: TGTGCCAGTACCCCGGGACAGGGGGGAGGGGCCCTCCACTTT. This sequence encodes CASTPGQGGGALHF.

This chain links TRBV2 with TRBJ2-3, with TRBD1 matching over 11 bases. CDR1 is SNHLY, CDR2 FYNNEI, per germline. V gave up 5 bases and J gave up 5 bases; unmatched junction bases: 6. The CDR3 has 15 residues. The CDR3 bases are TGTGCCAGCAGTCCGGACAGGGGGCGAGGAGATACGCAGTATTTT. Protein product: CASSPDRGRGDTQYF.

The V gene is TRBV5-4, the J gene TRBJ2-5; TRBD1 aligns across 7 bases. Trimming at V came to 5 bases and at J to 2 bases, leaving 3 bases not matched to a gene. The germline V gene has CDR1 SGHNT and CDR2 YYREEE (reference sequence). This CDR3 contains 13 residues. As DNA, the CDR3 is TGTGCCAGCAGTTGGGACAGACAAGAGACCCAGTACTTC. This codes for CASSWDRQETQYF.

The rearrangement links TRBV19 to TRBJ2-7; D unresolved. This CDR3 has 11 residues. Germline V gene lookup returns CDR1 LNHDA and CDR2 SQIVND (reference sequence). Trimming left V 5 bases short and J 4 bases short, with 6 bases between. CDR3 sequence: CASSAGYEQYF. CDR3 in DNA: TGTGCCAGTAGTGCCGGTTACGAGCAGTACTTC. Full variable domain (missing parts from reference TRBV19 and TRBJ2-7): DGGITQSPKYLFRKEGQNVTLSCEQNLNHDAMYWYRQDPGQGLRLIYYSQIVNDFQKGDIAEGYSVSREKKESFPLTVTSAQKNPTAFYLCASSAGYEQYFGPGTRLTVT.

This rearrangement joins TRBV4-3 to TRBJ1-2, with D perhaps TRBD1 (6 bases). The V gene lost 4 bases and the J gene lost 7 bases, with 16 bases spanning the gap. The CDR3 has 14 residues. The germline gives CDR1 LGHNA, CDR2 YSLEER. CDR3 amino acids: CASSPGQFPGGYTF. The CDR3 DNA is TGCGCCAGCAGCCCCGGACAGTTCCCCGGTGGCTACACCTTC.

The chain joins TRBV18 to TRBJ1-3; D gene unclear. The germline gives CDR1 KGHSH, CDR2 LQKENI. This CDR3 contains 16 residues. V gave up 3 bases and J gave up 0 bases, with 12 bases separating them. The CDR3 region has the DNA TGTGCCAGCTCACCGCGGGATCCTGGCTCTGGAAACACCATATATTTT. It codes for CASSPRDPGSGNTIYF.

This chain links TRBV7-9 with TRBJ2-1; a weak D match, TRBD1 (5 bases). This CDR3 has 14 amino acids. Germline values: CDR1 SEHNR, CDR2 FQNEAQ (reference sequence). V lost 5 bases and J lost 6, with 14 bases in between. The CDR3 coding sequence is TGTGCCAGCAGCCTCTCCAGGGCCCCCAATGAGCAGTTCTTC. Protein: CASSLSRAPNEQFF.

The chain is built from TRBV28 and TRBJ2-2; D unclear. Trimming cost V 1 base and J 2 bases, with 17 bases left between them. This CDR3 region has 18 residues. CDR1 is MDHEN, CDR2 SYDVKM, per germline. The CDR3 nucleotides are TGTGCCAGCAGTTTATCCCGGTTAGTTGGTCTAAACACCGGGGAGCTGTTTTTT. Protein product: CASSLSRLVGLNTGELFF.

The V and J genes are TRBV30 and TRBJ1-1, with D unresolved. The V end lost 2 bases, the J end lost 1 base, and 5 bases lay between the germline ends. Germline V gene data show CDR1 as GTSNPN and CDR2 as SVGIG (reference sequence). This CDR3 is built from 12 residues. CDR3 DNA: TGTGCCTGGAGTAAGCGGAACACTGAAGCTTTCTTT. Amino acids: CAWSKRNTEAFF. Combining the CDR3 with reference TRBV30 and TRBJ1-1 gives the whole variable domain SQTIHQWPATLVQPVGSPLSLECTVEGTSNPNLYWYRQAAGRGLQLLFYSVGIGQISSEVPQNLSASRPQDRQFILSSKKLLLSDSGFYLCAWSKRNTEAFFGQGTRLTVV.

This chain links TRBV5-1 with TRBJ1-4, with D tentatively TRBD1 (5 bases). Germline values: CDR1 SGHRS, CDR2 YFSETQ. The CDR3 contains 16 residues. V was shortened by 0 bases and J by 3 bases, with 12 bases between the two germline ends. CDR3 nucleotides: TGCGCCAGCAGCTTGGCCAGGGTGAACTCTAATGAAAAACTGTTTTTT. Its translation: CASSLARVNSNEKLFF.

V usage is TRBV11-2 and J usage is TRBJ2-7; 7 positions match TRBD1. This CDR3 is built from 15 residues. V dropped 5 bases and J dropped 7; count of bases not matched to a gene: 14. Germline CDR1 reads SGHAT; CDR2 reads FQNNGV. CDR3 loop: CASSPTRTGATEQYF. The CDR3, as DNA: TGTGCCAGCAGCCCTACTCGGACAGGTGCTACAGAGCAGTACTTC.